This passage covers 20 T cell receptor beta chains from one sample sequenced in a study of breast tumors, draining lymph nodes, adjacent tissues. TCRdb reprocessed the multiplex PCR reads with MiXCR, giving one entry per CDR3 protein. Here the sample spans about 100,000 distinct CDR3 sequences, approximately 21% being singletons. Axillary draining lymph nodes of breast cancer patients supplied the node samples. Sample: axillary lymph node tissue. The receptors derive from a female donor with breast cancer. Some clones in this sample may be carry-over from other donors' samples.

The rearrangement links TRBV6-1 to TRBJ2-3, with D uncertain. The CDR3 runs to 19 residues. CDR1 is MNHNS, CDR2 SASEGT, per germline. V lost 3 bases to trimming and J lost 2 bases, with 24 bases between them. Written as DNA, the CDR3 is TGTGCCAGCAGTGACAAACCGGGCTCCGAAATGCCCCCCACAGATACGCAGTATTTT. Translating it yields CASSDKPGSEMPPTDTQYF.

Many counts were recorded for this clonotype. The chain carries TRBV5-1 and TRBJ2-5; possibly TRBD2 for D (6 bases). Germline CDR1 and CDR2: SGHRS and YFSETQ. Trimming stripped 2 bases from V and 5 bases from J, with 13 bases between. This CDR3 contains 14 residues. The CDR3 DNA reads TGCGCCAGCAGCTTTTATGCCCGGGGGGAGACCCAGTACTTC. This sequence encodes CASSFYARGETQYF. The complete variable domain, with remaining parts taken from reference TRBV5-1 and TRBJ2-5, reads KAGVTQTPRYLIKTRGQQVTLSCSPISGHRSVSWYQQTPGQGLQFLFEYFSETQRNKGNFPGRFSGRQFSNSRSEMNVSTLELGDSALYLCASSFYARGETQYFGPGTRLLVL.

This clonotype was seen many times. The J gene is TRBJ2-7, the V gene TRBV12-3 or TRBV12-4; 11 bases line up with TRBD1. The CDR3 length is 14 residues. Germline trimming cut 6 bases from V and 4 bases from J; bases unmatched to any gene: 5. The CDR3, as DNA: TGTGCCAGCAGCATAGGACAGGGGGCGTACGAGCAGTACTTC. Its protein is CASSIGQGAYEQYF.

For this clonotype: Just one base apart from a much larger clone, this may be a read error. The CDR3 region has the DNA TGTGCCGGCAGCTCACTGGACACCCAAGAGACCCAGTACTTC. Protein sequence: CAGSSLDTQETQYF. The V gene is TRBV7-6, the J gene TRBJ2-5; possibly TRBD1 for D (5 bases). The CDR3 covers 14 residues. CDR1 and CDR2 from the germline V gene are SGHVS and FNYEAQ.

This clonotype was counted at least ten times. The V call is TRBV6-2 or TRBV6-3, the J call TRBJ1-2, with 8 bases identical to TRBD1. From germline, CDR1 is MNHEY and CDR2 SVGEGT. V dropped 6 bases and J dropped 4; count of bases not matched to a gene: 7. This CDR3 is built from 14 residues. The CDR3 region is CASRGTGTGYGYTF. The DNA for the CDR3 is TGTGCCAGCAGGGGAACCGGGACAGGCTATGGCTACACCTTC.

This clonotype was counted at least ten times. CDR3 in amino acids: CASGKIQGSGNTIYF. CDR3 DNA: TGTGCCAGCGGTAAAATACAGGGCTCTGGAAACACCATATATTTT. This chain connects TRBV19 to TRBJ1-3, with D maybe TRBD1 (6 bases). The CDR3 contains 15 residues. Germline V lookup: CDR1 LNHDA, CDR2 SQIVND (reference sequence). The V and J ends lost 9 bases and 0 bases respectively, with 15 bases between them.

On this clonotype: At one end the junction does not follow the germline gene, possibly because of a read error. The chain couples TRBV18 to TRBJ2-5; TRBD2 aligns across 8 bases. CDR1 KGHSH and CDR2 LQKENI come from the germline V gene. This CDR3 has 15 amino acids. The CDR3 is CASSPTGGYQETQSF. The CDR3, as DNA: TGTGCCAGCTCACCCACGGGGGGGTACCAAGAGACCCAGTCCTTC.

This clonotype was counted many times. The rearrangement uses TRBV19 and TRBJ2-1; D gene unclear. Trimming cost V 6 bases and J 0 bases, with 12 bases left between them. Germline CDR1 is LNHDA and CDR2 is SQIVND (reference sequence). The CDR3 is 15 amino acids. The CDR3 spells CASSPGPSSYNEQFF. The CDR3 DNA reads TGTGCCAGTAGCCCCGGGCCGAGCTCCTACAATGAGCAGTTCTTC.

This clonotype was observed at least ten times. CDR3 in DNA: TGCGCCAGCAGCTTCGAAGTCACAGCCTATGGCTACACCTTC. This sequence encodes CASSFEVTAYGYTF. This chain connects TRBV5-1 to TRBJ1-2; D is ambiguous. Germline values: CDR1 SGHRS, CDR2 YFSETQ. CDR3 length equals 14 residues. Trimming took 2 bases from V and 4 from J, leaving 12 bases between them.

In regard to this clonotype: A read error may be the cause here, since a much bigger clone is one base away. V and J are TRBV18 and TRBJ2-7; the D gene is possibly TRBD2 (6 bases). Germline assignment: CDR1 KGHSH and CDR2 LQKENI. The CDR3 has 14 amino acids. The DNA for the CDR3 is TGTGCCAGCTCACCGACGGAAACCCACCGGGAGCAGTGCTTC. Protein product: CASSPTETHREQCF. Full variable domain (remainder filled in from reference TRBV18 and TRBJ2-7): NAGVMQNPRHLVRRRGQEARLRCSPMKGHSHVYWYRQLPEEGLKFMVYLQKENIIDESGMPKERFSAEFPKEGPSILRIQQVVRGDSAAYFCASSPTETHREQCFGPGTRLTVT.

This clonotype appeared many times. The gene calls are TRBV12-3 or TRBV12-4 and TRBJ1-3; D is uncertain. The CDR3 runs 14 residues. V dropped 6 bases and J dropped 0 bases, with 9 bases sitting between them. CDR3 bases: TGTGCCAGCAGGACCCGGGGCTCTGGAAACACCATATATTTT. Protein sequence: CASRTRGSGNTIYF.

This clonotype was seen at least ten times. The CDR3 coding sequence is TGTGCCAGCAGCAGCGGGACGGCAAATGAAAAACTGTTTTTT. As protein: CASSSGTANEKLFF. The chain links TRBV7-9 to TRBJ1-4; D possibly corresponds to TRBD1 (5 bases). This CDR3 region has 14 residues. V gave up 5 bases and J gave up 5 bases, with 12 bases separating them. CDR1 is SEHNR and CDR2 is FQNEAQ in the germline V gene (reference sequence). Filled out from reference TRBV7-9 and TRBJ1-4, the complete variable domain reads DTGVSQNPRHKITKRGQNVTFRCDPISEHNRLYWYRQTLGQGPEFLTYFQNEAQLEKSRLLSDRFSAERPKGSFSTLEIQRTEQGDSAMYLCASSSGTANEKLFFGSGTQLSVL.

This clonotype was detected ten times or more. The chain couples TRBV7-3 to TRBJ2-1; TRBD1 matches 8 bases. This CDR3 comprises 15 residues. J lost 7 bases, V lost 4 bases, and 9 bases had no gene match. In germline, CDR1 is SGHTA, CDR2 FQGTGA. CDR3 loop: CASSSDRGGWNEQFF. The CDR3 region has the DNA TGTGCCAGCAGCTCCGACAGGGGAGGTTGGAATGAGCAGTTCTTC.

Ten or more counts support this clonotype. This rearrangement joins TRBV14 to TRBJ2-7; D remains ambiguous. The V end lost 1 base, the J end lost 11 bases, and 12 bases lay between the germline ends. The CDR3 has 12 residues. CDR1 is SGHDN and CDR2 is FVKESK in the germline V gene. The CDR3 here is CASSQGSRVKYF. CDR3 nucleotides: TGTGCCAGCAGCCAAGGCTCAAGGGTTAAGTACTTC.

Note on this clonotype: Being one base from a much bigger clone, this may be a read error. The chain couples TRBV7-8 to TRBJ2-6; D unresolved. From germline, CDR1 is SGHVS and CDR2 FQNEAQ. The CDR3 covers 18 residues. For the CDR3, the DNA is TGTGCCGGCAGCTCAAGGACGCCAACAAACCCAGGGGCCAACGTCCTGACTTTC. It encodes CAGSSRTPTNPGANVLTF. Based on the CDR3 plus reference TRBV7-8 and TRBJ2-6, the full variable domain is GAGVSQSPRYKVAKRGQDVALRCDPISGHVSLFWYQQALGQGPEFLTYFQNEAQLDKSGLPSDRFFAERPEGSVSTLKIQRTQQEDSAVYLCAGSSRTPTNPGANVLTFGAGSRLTVL.

The rearrangement joins TRBV30 to TRBJ1-4; tentatively, D is TRBD1 (5 bases). CDR1 and CDR2 from the germline V gene are GTSNPN and SVGIG (reference sequence). Trimming shortened V by 7 bases and J by 5 bases, and 11 bases separated the two germline ends. CDR3 length: 12 residues. In DNA, the CDR3 is TGTGCCTTCCAACGGGGGAATGAAAAACTGTTTTTT. Protein product: CAFQRGNEKLFF.

Ten or more counts support this clonotype. J is TRBJ1-2 and V is TRBV5-1; the match to TRBD1 covers 10 bases. Germline-derived CDR1 and CDR2 are SGHRS and YFSETQ. Unmatched junction bases numbered 5, after V lost 2 bases and J lost 7 bases. The CDR3 spans 14 residues. DNA for the CDR3: TGCGCCAGCAGCTTAGCCGGACAGGGGGGTGGCTACACCTTC. It encodes CASSLAGQGGGYTF.

In the case of this clonotype: This clone may be a read error of a much larger clone one base away. The chain has TRBV6-5 and TRBJ2-5, with TRBD2 as a possible D gene (6 bases). The V and J ends lost 9 bases and 5 bases respectively, with 19 bases between them. The CDR3 has 14 amino acids. Germline V gene data show CDR1 as MNHEY and CDR2 as SVGAGI. The CDR3 sequence is CARPPGDSTETQYF. Written as DNA, the CDR3 is TGTGCCAGACCCCCCGGGGACTCGACGGAGACCCAGTACTTC.

This clonotype was counted many times. The V gene is TRBV20-1, the J gene TRBJ2-3, with D tentatively TRBD2 (5 bases). Germline values: CDR1 DFQATT, CDR2 SNEGSKA (reference sequence). There are 13 residues in the CDR3. The V end lost 3 bases, the J end lost 2 bases, and 9 bases lay between the germline ends. DNA of the CDR3: TGCAGTGCTAGTGGGCGGGCCACAGATACGCAGTATTTT. Translated: CSASGRATDTQYF.

This clonotype was counted ten times or more. The chain combines TRBV7-9 with TRBJ2-7, with TRBD1 identical over 9 bases. The V gene end was trimmed by 5 bases and the J gene end by 3 bases; junction bases not matched to a gene: 5. Germline V CDR1 and CDR2: SEHNR, FQNEAQ (reference sequence). The CDR3 loop spans 14 amino acids. The CDR3 region has the DNA TGTGCCAGCAGCCCCCCGGGACAGGGCTACGAGCAGTACTTC. Protein: CASSPPGQGYEQYF.